This section outlines one TCR beta chain sequence together with its context. Profiling relied on immunoSEQ multiplex PCR, and the TCRdb table lists in-frame clones only, not all of them. Seen here are some 270,000 clones, approximately 88% observed once, and the top ten hold around 3.2%. These data belong to a study of blood T cell repertoires in COVID-19. Turning to the study itself: Whether acute or convalescent, the COVID-19 samples came from the United States, Italy and Spain.

Germline assignment: CDR1 SGHTA and CDR2 FQGNSA. This CDR3 region has 16 residues. Trimming took off 5 bases at V and 6 bases at J, with 17 bases between the two ends. This study enrolled people aged roughly 18 to 90 from 20 to 25 US geographic areas. Exposed study participants had met a COVID-19 case within 2 weeks before entry. The sequencing input was PBMCs or T cells enriched from blood (not recorded which). This chain uses TRBV7-2 with TRBJ1-6; maybe TRBD1 (6 bases). The origin of this receptor is a woman aged 40 to 55 who had been exposed to COVID-19. Here the CDR3 DNA reads TGTGCCAGCAGCCCCAGGGGTAATTGGGGTAATTCACCCCTCCACTTT. Translation: CASSPRGNWGNSPLHF.